The next 24 T cell receptor beta chains were all read from a single sample in a study of circulating CD8 cells and anti-PD-1 response in melanoma. Four subsets defined by PD-1 and/or TIGIT were sorted from live CD3+CD8+TCRalphabeta+ cells. Using around 14 ng of total RNA, TCR libraries were made with the QIAseq Immune Repertoire TCR panel. TCRdb ran MiXCR on the reads and lists one entry per CDR3 protein. In the table there are about 870 distinct CDR3 sequences, under 6% of which are singletons. The source material was CD8+ T cells from PBMCs, sampled at baseline or after one month of anti-PD-1 therapy (not recorded which). Receptors originate from a human donor with melanoma.

This clonotype is classed as large. This chain connects TRBV29-1 to TRBJ2-1, with D perhaps TRBD1 (8 bases). V lost 8 bases to trimming and J lost 3 bases, with 23 bases between them. The CDR3 is made up of 16 amino acids. The V gene's germline CDR1 is SQVTM and CDR2 ANQGSEA. CDR3 coding DNA: TGCAGCCTTACGTGGGCAAGCGGGACAGGCTACAATGAGCAGTTCTTC. Translated: CSLTWASGTGYNEQFF.

This clonotype is large. This sequence joins TRBV7-2 and TRBJ2-3; possibly TRBD2 for D (6 bases). The CDR3 contains 14 residues. Per germline, CDR1 SGHTA and CDR2 FQGNSA. V lost 7 bases and J lost 1, with 12 bases in between. The CDR3 reads CASISPGGTDTQYF. CDR3 in DNA: TGTGCCAGCATCTCCCCGGGGGGCACAGATACGCAGTATTTT. Full variable domain (rest looked up from reference TRBV7-2 and TRBJ2-3): GAGVSQSPSNKVTEKGKDVELRCDPISGHTALYWYRQSLGQGLEFLIYFQGNSAPDKSGLPSDRFSAERTGGSVSTLTIQRTQQEDSAVYLCASISPGGTDTQYFGPGTRLTVL.

Of note for this clonotype: Since no conserved phenylalanine or tryptophan closes the CDR3, a read error is the likely cause. The chain recombines TRBV19 with TRBJ2-7; D remains unclear. This CDR3 spans 15 amino acids. V was trimmed by 0 bases and J by 1 base, leaving 10 bases between them. In germline, CDR1 is LNHDA, CDR2 SQIVND (reference sequence). CDR3 coding DNA: TGTGCCAGTAGTATAGATGATGGAGATTCCTACGAGCAGTACTCC. Translating gives CASSIDDGDSYEQYS.

This clonotype is termed medium-sized. The rearrangement joins TRBV7-6 to TRBJ1-1, with no clear D. V was clipped by 5 bases and J by 1 base, with 14 bases between them. The germline V gene encodes CDR1 SGHVS and CDR2 FNYEAQ. This CDR3 comprises 15 residues. CDR3 in DNA: TGTGCCAGCAGCCCCCACAGCTCTGGGAACACTGAAGCTTTCTTT. Translation gives CASSPHSSGNTEAFF. The complete variable domain, with remaining parts taken from reference TRBV7-6 and TRBJ1-1, reads GAGVSQSPRYKVTKRGQDVALRCDPISGHVSLYWYRQALGQGPEFLTYFNYEAQQDKSGLPNDRFSAERPEGSISTLTIQRTEQRDSAMYRCASSPHSSGNTEAFFGQGTRLTVV.

This clonotype is judged medium-sized (0.01 to 0.1%). This chain links TRBV4-3 with TRBJ1-1; D might be TRBD1 (6 bases). This CDR3 is 18 amino acids long. CDR1 LGHNA and CDR2 YSLEER come from the germline V gene. With 1 base removed from V and 1 base from J, the gap between germline ends came to 19 bases. The CDR3 DNA follows: TGCGCCAGCAGCCAAGCCCCTGAACGGGGGGGCCGGAACACTGAAGCTTTCTTT. This encodes CASSQAPERGGRNTEAFF.

Within the sample, this clonotype is medium-sized. This rearrangement joins TRBV19 to TRBJ2-1; TRBD2 matches at 7 bases. Germline assignment: CDR1 LNHDA and CDR2 SQIVND (reference sequence). V was pared by 1 base and J by 3 bases, with 6 bases of the junction left unmatched. CDR3 length: 16 amino acids. Here the CDR3 DNA reads TGTGCCAGTAGTATAGGCCGACTAGCTAGCTACAATGAGCAGTTCTTC. Protein product: CASSIGRLASYNEQFF.

This clonotype is large. The V call is TRBV7-2, the J call TRBJ2-1, with D unresolved. This CDR3 spans 11 amino acids. V shed 2 bases and J shed 7 bases, with 3 bases lying between them. The germline V gene encodes CDR1 SGHTA and CDR2 FQGNSA. The DNA of the CDR3 is TGTGCCAGCAGCTTACTAAATGAGCAGTTCTTC. Translated, it gives CASSLLNEQFF.

By sample fraction, this clonotype is large. The rearrangement uses TRBV27 and TRBJ2-7; tentatively, D is TRBD1 (6 bases). CDR1 and CDR2 from the germline V gene are MNHEY and SMNVEV (reference sequence). This CDR3 comprises 14 residues. V gave up 5 bases and J gave up 4 bases, with 15 bases separating them. The CDR3 sequence is CASSRGQIYYEQYF. The CDR3 DNA reads TGTGCCAGCAGTCGTGGACAGATTTATTACGAGCAGTACTTC.

This clonotype ranks as medium-sized. CDR3 protein: CASAGLGGFSNQPQHF. The CDR3 nucleotides read TGTGCCAGCGCTGGTCTCGGGGGATTTAGCAATCAGCCCCAGCATTTT. This chain joins TRBV2 and TRBJ1-5, with D perhaps TRBD1 (5 bases). V was trimmed by 8 bases and J by 0 bases, leaving 17 bases between them. CDR3 size: 16 residues. Germline values: CDR1 SNHLY, CDR2 FYNNEI.

By share of the sample, this clonotype is medium-sized (0.01 to 0.1%). The chain couples TRBV27 to TRBJ1-5; D ambiguous. With 6 bases removed from V and 4 bases from J, the gap between germline ends came to 10 bases. CDR1 and CDR2 from the germline V gene are MNHEY and SMNVEV (reference sequence). The CDR3 consists of 13 residues. CDR3 region: CASRSDWNQPQHF. CDR3 DNA sequence: TGTGCCAGCAGATCGGACTGGAATCAGCCCCAGCATTTT.

The J gene is TRBJ1-1, the V gene TRBV19, with 10 bases aligning to TRBD1. CDR1 and CDR2 from the germline V gene are LNHDA and SQIVND (reference sequence). V trimming: 4 bases; J trimming: 3 bases; junction bases outside the gene matches: 2. The CDR3 has 14 amino acids. This CDR3 is CASSRDRGHTEAFF. As DNA, the CDR3 is TGTGCCAGTAGTAGGGACAGGGGCCACACTGAAGCTTTCTTT.

Of note for this clonotype: This could be a read error, since a much larger clone is one nucleotide away. The chain recombines TRBV14 with TRBJ2-1; 11 bases line up with TRBD2. Germline V gene sequence: CDR1 SGHDN, CDR2 FVKESK. The CDR3 has 19 amino acids. The V gene end was trimmed by 0 bases and the J gene end by 9 bases; junction bases not matched to a gene: 16. CDR3: CASSQELAGALGINSEQFF. The CDR3, as DNA: TGTGCCAGCAGCCAAGAACTAGCGGGAGCCCTCGGAATCAACAGTGAGCAGTTCTTC.

The rearrangement links TRBV19 to TRBJ1-1; D gene unclear. The CDR3 runs 13 residues. Per germline, CDR1 LNHDA and CDR2 SQIVND (reference sequence). Trimming stripped 1 base from V and 6 bases from J, with 9 bases between. The CDR3 loop is CASSIGGISEAFF. In DNA form, the CDR3 reads TGTGCCAGTAGTATAGGAGGGATCTCTGAAGCTTTCTTT.

This clonotype is judged medium-sized. The chain employs TRBV20-1 and TRBJ2-7, with 7 bases matching TRBD1. V shed 0 bases, J shed 7 bases, and the junction held 9 bases outside the gene matches. CDR1 and CDR2 from the germline V gene are DFQATT and SNEGSKA (reference sequence). The CDR3 totals 14 residues. The CDR3 reads CSARDGDSPLEQYF. CDR3 coding DNA: TGCAGTGCTAGAGATGGGGACAGCCCTCTAGAGCAGTACTTC.

This clonotype is large. The rearrangement uses TRBV27 and TRBJ2-1; 11 bases fit TRBD2. V lost 5 bases and J lost 10; bases outside the gene matches: 4. The CDR3 is made up of 13 amino acids. The germline V gene encodes CDR1 MNHEY and CDR2 SMNVEV (reference sequence). The CDR3: CASSATSGREQFF. In DNA form, the CDR3 reads TGTGCCAGCAGTGCCACTAGCGGGAGAGAGCAGTTCTTC.

In this sample, this clonotype is medium-sized. The CDR3 here is CSVGGSVLNNEQFF. The CDR3 bases are TGCAGCGTTGGAGGGTCAGTTTTGAACAATGAGCAGTTCTTC. This chain uses TRBV29-1 with TRBJ2-1; D may be TRBD2 (5 bases). This CDR3 is 14 amino acids long. Trimming stripped 4 bases from V and 5 bases from J, with 15 bases between. The germline V gene has CDR1 SQVTM and CDR2 ANQGSEA.

This clonotype counts as large. This chain joins TRBV29-1 and TRBJ2-1, with TRBD1 matching over 7 bases. Germline CDR1 reads SQVTM; CDR2 reads ANQGSEA. The junction had 4 bases not matched to a gene; V was cut back by 4 bases and J by 7 bases. The CDR3 is 12 residues long. The chain's CDR3 is CSVVLQGNEQFF. The CDR3 nucleotides read TGCAGCGTTGTGCTACAGGGGAATGAGCAGTTCTTC.

This clonotype is medium-sized within its sample. The chain employs TRBV19 and TRBJ2-1; the D gene is possibly TRBD1 (5 bases). V gave up 5 bases and J gave up 5 bases, with 10 bases separating them. This CDR3 is 13 amino acids long. Germline CDR1 and CDR2: LNHDA and SQIVND (reference sequence). CDR3 coding DNA: TGTGCCAGTAGTCCCAGACAGCACAATGAGCAGTTCTTC. Protein product: CASSPRQHNEQFF.

This clonotype is deemed medium-sized. The chain links TRBV5-6 to TRBJ2-7; a possible D gene is TRBD2 (5 bases). Trimming removed 3 bases at V and 0 bases at J, with 13 bases between. This CDR3 region has 15 residues. CDR1 is SGHDT and CDR2 is YYEEEE in the germline V gene. CDR3 residues: CASSSDYPSSYEQYF. The CDR3 DNA is TGTGCCAGCAGCTCCGACTACCCGAGCTCCTACGAGCAGTACTTC.

This clonotype has only a few counts. The chain recombines TRBV28 with TRBJ2-5; 11 bases match TRBD2. This CDR3 has 17 amino acids. Germline CDR1 is MDHEN and CDR2 is SYDVKM. V dropped 8 bases and J dropped 1; count of bases not matched to a gene: 12. The CDR3 coding sequence is TGTGCCAGCGGGACTAGCGGAACCCTGTTCCCCCAAGAGACCCAGTACTTC. Translation gives CASGTSGTLFPQETQYF.

In its sample, this clonotype is medium-sized (0.01 to 0.1%). V gene TRBV19 combines with J gene TRBJ2-3; possibly TRBD2 for D (6 bases). V lost 7 bases to trimming and J lost 0 bases, with 8 bases between them. CDR3 size: 13 residues. In germline, CDR1 is LNHDA, CDR2 SQIVND (reference sequence). DNA of the CDR3: TGTGCCAGTAAGGGACTCAGCACAGATACGCAGTATTTT. Its protein is CASKGLSTDTQYF.

Only a few counts were recorded for this clonotype. An end of the junction does not agree with germline; a read error may underlie this. J is TRBJ2-7 and V is TRBV28, with 8 bases fitting TRBD2. Per germline, CDR1 MDHEN and CDR2 SYDVKM. The CDR3 covers 11 residues. The CDR3 DNA is TGTGCCAGCAGCTTCGGACTAGCTGAGCACTTC. The encoded protein is CASSFGLAEHF. Full variable domain (missing parts from reference TRBV28 and TRBJ2-7): DVKVTQSSRYLVKRTGEKVFLECVQDMDHENMFWYRQDPGLGLRLIYFSYDVKMKEKGDIPEGYSVSREKKERFSLILESASTNQTSMYLCASSFGLAEHFGPGTRLTVT.

Sample share makes this clonotype medium-sized. The V and J genes are TRBV27 and TRBJ2-7, with D perhaps TRBD1 (5 bases). V was clipped by 4 bases and J by 4 bases, with 8 bases between them. CDR1 is MNHEY and CDR2 is SMNVEV in the germline V gene (reference sequence). This CDR3 has 12 amino acids. The CDR3 region is CASSSQGYEQYF. The CDR3 DNA follows: TGTGCCAGCAGTTCGCAGGGATACGAGCAGTACTTC.

Remarks on this clonotype: A read error may account for a junction end that differs from germline. The genes are TRBV19 and TRBJ2-2; D is unclear. Germline CDR1 is LNHDA and CDR2 is SQIVND (reference sequence). This CDR3 contains 15 residues. The CDR3 DNA reads TGTGCCAGTAGAATAGCTACTCGAGACACCGGGGAGCTGTTTTTT. This encodes CASRIATRDTGELFF. Full variable domain (remainder filled in from reference TRBV19 and TRBJ2-2): DGGITQSPKYLFRKEGQNVTLSCEQNLNHDAMYWYRQDPGQGLRLIYYSQIVNDFQKGDIAEGYSVSREKKESFPLTVTSAQKNPTAFYLCASRIATRDTGELFFGEGSRLTVL.